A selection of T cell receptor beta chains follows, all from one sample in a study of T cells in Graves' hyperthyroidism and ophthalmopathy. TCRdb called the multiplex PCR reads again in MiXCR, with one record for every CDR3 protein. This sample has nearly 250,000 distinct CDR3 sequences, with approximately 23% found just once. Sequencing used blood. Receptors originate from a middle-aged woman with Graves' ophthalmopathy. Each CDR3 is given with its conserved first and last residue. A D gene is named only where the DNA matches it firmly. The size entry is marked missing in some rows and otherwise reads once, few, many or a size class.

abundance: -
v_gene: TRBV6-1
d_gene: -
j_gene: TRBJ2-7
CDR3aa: CASKRLVLTYEQYF
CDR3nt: TGTGCCAGCAAGAGACTGGTTCTTACCTACGAGCAGTACTTC

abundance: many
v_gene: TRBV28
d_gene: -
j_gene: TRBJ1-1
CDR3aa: CASRGLIEAFF
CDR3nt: TGTGCCAGCAGGGGGCTTATTGAAGCTTTCTTT

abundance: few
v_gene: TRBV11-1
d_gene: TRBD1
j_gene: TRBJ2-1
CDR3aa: CASSLAGRDRGSGEQFF
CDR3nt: TGTGCCAGCAGCTTAGCTGGCCGGGACAGGGGAAGTGGTGAGCAGTTCTTC

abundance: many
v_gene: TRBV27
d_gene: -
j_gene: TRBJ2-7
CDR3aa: CASSLSGGVERYF
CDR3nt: TGTGCCAGCAGTTTATCTGGCGGAGTCGAGCGGTACTTC

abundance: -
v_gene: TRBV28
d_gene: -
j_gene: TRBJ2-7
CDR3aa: CASSELGYEQYF
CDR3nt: TGTGCCAGCAGCGAGTTAGGGTACGAGCAGTACTTC

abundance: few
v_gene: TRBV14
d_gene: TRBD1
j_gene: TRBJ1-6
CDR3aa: CASSQGWGQIINSPLHF
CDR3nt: TGTGCCAGCAGCCAAGGGTGGGGACAGATAATTAATTCACCCCTCCACTTT

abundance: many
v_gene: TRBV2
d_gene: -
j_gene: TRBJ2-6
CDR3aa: CASSEGPRSSGANVLTF
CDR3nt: TGTGCCAGCAGTGAAGGCCCCCGTTCCTCTGGGGCCAACGTCCTGACTTTC

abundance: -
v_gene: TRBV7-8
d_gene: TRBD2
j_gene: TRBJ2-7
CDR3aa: CASSSSGGAYEQYF
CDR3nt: TGTGCCAGCAGCTCTAGCGGGGGCGCGTACGAGCAGTACTTC

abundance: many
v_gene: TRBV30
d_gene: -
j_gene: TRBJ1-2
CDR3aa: CAWSEQIYGYTF
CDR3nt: TGTGCCTGGAGTGAACAGATCTATGGCTACACCTTC

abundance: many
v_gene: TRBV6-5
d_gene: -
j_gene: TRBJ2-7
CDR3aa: CASTSGDPREQYF
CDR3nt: TGTGCCAGCACCTCGGGAGACCCTCGCGAGCAGTACTTC

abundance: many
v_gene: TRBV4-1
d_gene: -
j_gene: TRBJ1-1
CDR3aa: CASSPQFGQTGTEAFF
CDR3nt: TGCGCCAGCAGCCCGCAGTTCGGGCAAACGGGGACTGAAGCTTTCTTT

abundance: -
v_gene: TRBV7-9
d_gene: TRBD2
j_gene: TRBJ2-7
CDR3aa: CASSPGLAGEEQYF
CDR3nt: TGTGCCAGCAGCCCCGGGCTAGCGGGGGAGGAGCAGTACTTC

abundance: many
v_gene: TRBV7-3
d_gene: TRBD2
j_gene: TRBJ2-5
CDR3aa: CASSSAVLAGAKETQYF
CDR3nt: TGTGCCAGCAGCTCCGCCGTTCTAGCGGGAGCCAAAGAGACCCAGTACTTC

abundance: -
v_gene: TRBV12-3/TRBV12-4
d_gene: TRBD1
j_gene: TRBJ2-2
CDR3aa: CASSFDRGRPGELFF
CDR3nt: TGTGCCAGCAGTTTTGACAGGGGAAGGCCCGGGGAGCTGTTTTTT

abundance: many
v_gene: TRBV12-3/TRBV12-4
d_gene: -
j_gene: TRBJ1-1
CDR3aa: CASSFLGRGFMNTEAFF
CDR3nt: TGTGCCAGCAGTTTCCTCGGAAGGGGGTTTATGAACACTGAAGCTTTCTTT

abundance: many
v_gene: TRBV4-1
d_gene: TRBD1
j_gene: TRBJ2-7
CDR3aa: CASSQGDSKDYEQYF
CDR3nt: TGCGCCAGCAGCCAGGGGGACAGCAAAGACTACGAGCAGTACTTC

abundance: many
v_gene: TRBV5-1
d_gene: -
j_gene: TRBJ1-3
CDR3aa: CASSLRGADGNTIYF
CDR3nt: TGCGCCAGCAGCTTGAGGGGGGCGGATGGAAACACCATATATTTT

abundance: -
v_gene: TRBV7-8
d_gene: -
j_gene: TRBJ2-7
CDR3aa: CASSSSQAGGSEQYF
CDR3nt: TGTGCCAGCAGCTCCTCTCAAGCGGGTGGAAGCGAGCAGTACTTC

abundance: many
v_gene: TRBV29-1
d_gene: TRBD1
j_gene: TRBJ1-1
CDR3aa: CSVETGLGTEAFF
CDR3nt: TGCAGCGTTGAGACAGGGTTAGGCACTGAAGCTTTCTTT

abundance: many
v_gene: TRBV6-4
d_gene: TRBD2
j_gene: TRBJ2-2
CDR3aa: CASSELEAGVYTGELFF
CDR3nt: TGTGCCAGCAGTGAACTCGAAGCGGGAGTATACACCGGGGAGCTGTTTTTT

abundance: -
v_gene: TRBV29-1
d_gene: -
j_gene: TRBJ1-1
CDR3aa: CSVTQGLTANTEAFF
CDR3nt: TGCAGCGTTACCCAAGGCCTCACAGCGAACACTGAAGCTTTCTTT

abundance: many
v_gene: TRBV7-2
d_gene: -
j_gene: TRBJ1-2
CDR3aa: CASSLVRGAGYTF
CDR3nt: TGTGCCAGCAGCTTAGTGCGGGGGGCTGGCTACACCTTC

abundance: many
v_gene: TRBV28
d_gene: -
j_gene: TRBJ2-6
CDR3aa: CASSFPGTGANVLTF
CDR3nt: TGTGCCAGCAGCTTTCCAGGGACAGGGGCCAACGTCCTGACTTTC

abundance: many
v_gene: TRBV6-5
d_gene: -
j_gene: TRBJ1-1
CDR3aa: CASSYTTGNTEAFF
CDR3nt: TGTGCCAGCAGTTACACGACAGGGAACACTGAAGCTTTCTTT

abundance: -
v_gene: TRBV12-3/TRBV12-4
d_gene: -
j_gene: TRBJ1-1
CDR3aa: CASRDNRKLNTEAFF
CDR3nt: TGTGCCAGCAGGGATAACCGGAAATTGAACACTGAAGCTTTCTTT

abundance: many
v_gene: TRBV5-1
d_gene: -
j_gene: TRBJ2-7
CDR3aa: CASSAGDLSSEQYF
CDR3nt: TGCGCCAGCAGCGCCGGGGACCTTAGCAGCGAGCAGTACTTC

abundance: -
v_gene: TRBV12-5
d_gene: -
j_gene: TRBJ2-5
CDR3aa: CASGLGGQETQYF
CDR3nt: TGTGCTAGTGGTTTGGGGGGACAAGAGACCCAGTACTTC

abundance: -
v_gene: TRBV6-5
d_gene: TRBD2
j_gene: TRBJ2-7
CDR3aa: CASSYASGNYEQYF
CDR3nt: TGTGCCAGCAGTTACGCTAGCGGAAACTACGAGCAGTACTTC

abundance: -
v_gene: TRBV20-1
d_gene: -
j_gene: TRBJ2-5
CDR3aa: CSARQGGRETQYF
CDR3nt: TGCAGTGCTAGGCAGGGAGGTCGAGAGACCCAGTACTTC

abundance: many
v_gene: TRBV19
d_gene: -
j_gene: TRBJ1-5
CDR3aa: CASGDGLRQPQHF
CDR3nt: TGTGCCAGTGGTGACGGGTTGAGACAGCCCCAGCATTTT

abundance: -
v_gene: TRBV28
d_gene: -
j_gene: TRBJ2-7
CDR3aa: CASSLKHRGSYEQYF
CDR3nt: TGTGCCAGCAGTTTAAAGCATCGGGGCTCCTACGAGCAGTACTTC

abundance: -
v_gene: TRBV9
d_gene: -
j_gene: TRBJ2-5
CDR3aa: CASSVAPRGETQYF
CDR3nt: TGTGCCAGCAGCGTAGCCCCCAGAGGAGAGACCCAGTACTTC

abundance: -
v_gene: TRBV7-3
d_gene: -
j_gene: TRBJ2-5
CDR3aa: CASSLKLEETQYF
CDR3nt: TGTGCCAGCAGCTTAAAACTCGAAGAGACCCAGTACTTC

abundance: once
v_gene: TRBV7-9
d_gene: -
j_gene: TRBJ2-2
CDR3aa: CASSLTQVTGELFF
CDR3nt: TGTGCCAGCAGCTTAACCCAGGTCACCGGGGAGCTGTTTTTT

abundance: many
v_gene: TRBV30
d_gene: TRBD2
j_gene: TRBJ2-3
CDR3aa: CAWSIGLAGPTDTQYF
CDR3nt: TGTGCCTGGAGTATCGGACTAGCGGGACCCACAGATACGCAGTATTTT

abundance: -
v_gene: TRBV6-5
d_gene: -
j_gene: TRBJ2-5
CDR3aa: CASSYSGKQTQYF
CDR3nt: TGTGCCAGCAGTTACTCCGGGAAGCAGACCCAGTACTTC

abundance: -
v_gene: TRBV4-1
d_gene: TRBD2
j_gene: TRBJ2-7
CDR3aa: CASSHGLAGDEQYF
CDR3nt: TGCGCCAGCAGCCACGGACTAGCGGGAGACGAGCAGTACTTC

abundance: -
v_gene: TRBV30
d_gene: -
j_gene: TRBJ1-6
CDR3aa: CTWSVRPQGSYNSPLHF
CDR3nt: TGTACCTGGAGTGTAAGGCCGCAGGGCTCCTATAATTCACCCCTCCACTTT

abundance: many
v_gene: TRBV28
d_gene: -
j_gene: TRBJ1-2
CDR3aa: CASSHPTVPYGYTF
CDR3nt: TGTGCCAGCAGTCATCCGACAGTCCCCTATGGCTACACCTTC

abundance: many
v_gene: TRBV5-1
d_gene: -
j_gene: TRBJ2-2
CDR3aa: CASSNLGTARGTGELFF
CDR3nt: TGCGCCAGCAGCAACCTCGGGACCGCAAGGGGAACCGGGGAGCTGTTTTTT

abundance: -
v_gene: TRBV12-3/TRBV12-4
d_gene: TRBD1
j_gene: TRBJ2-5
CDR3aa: CASRPGTGVPGTQYF
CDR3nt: TGTGCCAGCAGGCCCGGGACAGGGGTTCCTGGGACCCAGTACTTC